This T cell receptor beta chain was documented in a study of T cells in Graves' hyperthyroidism and ophthalmopathy. Study overall: Specimen type is peripheral blood, collected at initial diagnosis prior to any treatment.

TCR beta CDR3 regions were amplified from RNA transcripts. The TCR CDR3 was amplified in a first-round RT-PCR using the HTBI primer set. TCRdb redid the calling of the multiplex PCR reads with MiXCR, one entry per CDR3 protein. The sample has hundreds of thousands of distinct CDR3 sequences, approximately 24% seen once. Germline-derived CDR1 and CDR2 are MNHEY and SVGEGT. This CDR3 is built from 15 residues. Trimming removed 0 bases from V and 6 bases from J, with 12 bases in between. There are many counts of this clonotype. The antigen is undetermined. Study-wide results and caveats: Progression to ophthalmopathy was predicted a median of 6.5 months early.

The chain links TRBV6-2 or TRBV6-3 to TRBJ2-4; D possibly corresponds to TRBD2 (6 bases). This sequence originates from a woman in her twenties or thirties with Graves' ophthalmopathy. The sample comprised blood. CDR3 DNA sequence: TGTGCCAGCAGTTACTCGGGGCAGGGACTAAACATTCAGTACTTC. Amino acids: CASSYSGQGLNIQYF.